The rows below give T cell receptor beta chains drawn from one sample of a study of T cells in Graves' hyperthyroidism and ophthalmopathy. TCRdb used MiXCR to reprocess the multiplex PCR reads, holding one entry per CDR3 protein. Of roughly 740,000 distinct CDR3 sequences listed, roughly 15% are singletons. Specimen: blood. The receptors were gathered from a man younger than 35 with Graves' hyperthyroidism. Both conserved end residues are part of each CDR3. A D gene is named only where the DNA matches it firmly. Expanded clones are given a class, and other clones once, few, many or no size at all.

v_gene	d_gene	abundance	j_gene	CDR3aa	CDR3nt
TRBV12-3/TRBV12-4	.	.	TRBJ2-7	CASSLNLPVYEQYF	TGTGCCAGCAGTTTAAACCTCCCCGTATACGAGCAGTACTTC
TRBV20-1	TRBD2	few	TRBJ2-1	CSVETSGKKNEQFF	TGCAGTGTTGAGACTAGCGGGAAGAAAAATGAGCAGTTCTTC
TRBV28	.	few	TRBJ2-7	CASSFYAGGTYEQYF	TGTGCCAGCAGTTTTTATGCGGGCGGGACCTACGAGCAGTACTTC
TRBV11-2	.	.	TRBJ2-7	CASSLFLGEQYF	TGTGCCAGCAGCTTATTTTTGGGCGAGCAGTACTTC
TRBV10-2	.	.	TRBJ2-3	CASRDPGLGGDTQYF	TGCGCCAGCAGGGATCCGGGACTCGGGGGAGATACGCAGTATTTT
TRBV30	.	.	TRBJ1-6	CAWSPAPGGHSPLHF	TGTGCCTGGAGTCCCGCCCCGGGGGGTCATTCACCCCTCCACTTT
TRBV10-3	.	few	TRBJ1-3	CAISDPATGNTIYF	TGTGCCATCAGTGACCCAGCAACTGGAAACACCATATATTTT
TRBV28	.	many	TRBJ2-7	CATIGPSHYEQYF	TGTGCCACCATTGGGCCGTCCCACTACGAGCAGTACTTC
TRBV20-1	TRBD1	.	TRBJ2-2	CSASWTGGPTGELFF	TGCAGTGCTTCTTGGACAGGGGGCCCCACCGGGGAGCTGTTTTTT
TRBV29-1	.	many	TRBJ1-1	CSPTAVGIDTEAFF	TGCAGCCCCACCGCGGTGGGCATTGACACTGAAGCTTTCTTT
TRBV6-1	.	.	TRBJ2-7	CAISESELGEQYF	TGTGCCATCAGTGAAAGTGAGTTGGGGGAGCAGTACTTC
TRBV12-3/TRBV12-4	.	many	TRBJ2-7	CASSPGQMDSYEQYF	TGTGCCAGCAGTCCAGGACAGATGGATTCCTACGAGCAGTACTTC
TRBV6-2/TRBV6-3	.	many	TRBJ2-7	CASTDGGLWEQYF	TGTGCCAGCACCGACGGTGGGTTATGGGAGCAGTACTTC
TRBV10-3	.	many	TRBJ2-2	CAISPADPGGELFF	TGTGCCATCAGCCCTGCCGACCCGGGAGGGGAGCTGTTTTTT
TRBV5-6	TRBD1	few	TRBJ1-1	CASSLGQLDTEAFF	TGTGCCAGCAGTCTGGGACAGCTTGACACTGAAGCTTTCTTT
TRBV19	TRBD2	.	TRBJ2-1	CASSIMGLADSYNEQFF	TGTGCCAGTAGTATAATGGGACTAGCGGACTCCTACAATGAGCAGTTCTTC
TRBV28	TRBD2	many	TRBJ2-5	CASSLAGVVTETQYF	TGTGCCAGCAGTCTAGCGGGAGTTGTTACAGAGACCCAGTACTTC